The source of this TCR beta chain is a study of cytomegalovirus exposure and HLA in healthy donors. Overall study results and limits: There were under 200 TCR beta chains listed as cytomegalovirus-associated.

The data were produced by immunoSEQ multiplex PCR, yet TCRdb's version contains in-frame clones alone and is incomplete. The data contain 45,000 to 70,000 clones, roughly nine tenths of them seen just once; the ten biggest clones take up 1% to 1.2%. A word on this clone: What it binds is not known.

Trimming cost V 0 bases and J 5 bases, with 11 bases left between them. This CDR3 spans 14 amino acids. The germline V gene has CDR1 SGHNT and CDR2 YYREEE (reference sequence). Sequenced input: PBMCs. The chain links TRBV5-4 to TRBJ2-5; possible D gene TRBD2, 5 bases. The clonotype originates from a man between 18 and 29 years old in good health and CMV-seronegative. CDR3 nucleotide sequence: TGTGCCAGCAGCTTGGATCTCACGGGGGAGACCCAGTACTTC. This sequence encodes CASSLDLTGETQYF.